Listed below are T cell receptor beta chains from one sample, sequenced in a study of T cell responses to AZD1222 COVID-19 vaccine. Sequencing used immunoSEQ multiplex PCR; TCRdb keeps in-frame clones, though not all of them. The table records approximately 140,000 clones, about 89% of them present only once. The sequenced sample was peripheral blood, obtained 28 days after the second AZD1222 dose. The receptors come from an adult who received the AZD1222 COVID-19 vaccine. Each CDR3 is given with its conserved first and last residue. A D gene is named only where the DNA matches it firmly. Clone size, where shown, is once, few, many, or a class for clones that have expanded.

D gene | J gene | V gene | clone size | CDR3 protein | CDR3 DNA
TRBD2 | TRBJ2-1 | TRBV7-3 | once | CASSLSGNSYNEQFF | TGTGCCAGCAGCCTTAGCGGGAACTCCTACAATGAGCAGTTCTTC
- | TRBJ2-2 | TRBV30 | - | CAWMRAGELFF | TGTGCCTGGATGCGGGCCGGGGAGCTGTTTTTT
TRBD2 | TRBJ2-1 | TRBV5-1 | - | CASSLGTSGNEQFF | TGCGCCAGCAGCTTGGGGACTAGCGGAAATGAGCAGTTCTTC
- | TRBJ2-7 | TRBV11-3 | - | CASSPRGGVAGYEQYF | TGTGCCAGCAGCCCTAGAGGCGGGGTAGCTGGATACGAGCAGTACTTC
- | TRBJ1-5 | TRBV27 | - | CASSVGGNQPQHF | TGTGCCAGCAGTGTGGGGGGCAATCAGCCCCAGCATTTT
TRBD1 | TRBJ2-5 | TRBV6-5 | - | CASRTDRGSGTQYF | TGTGCCAGCAGGACGGACAGGGGATCGGGGACCCAGTACTTC
- | TRBJ1-1 | TRBV5-8 | - | CASSLDLGDTGAFF | TGTGCCAGCAGCTTGGATTTGGGGGACACCGGAGCTTTCTTT
TRBD1 | TRBJ1-5 | TRBV19 | - | CASSPPHLTGAGNQPQHF | TGTGCCAGTAGTCCACCCCACTTAACAGGGGCCGGCAATCAGCCCCAGCATTTT
- | TRBJ2-7 | TRBV15 | once | CATSRTGPYEQYF | TGTGCCACCAGCAGAACAGGGCCCTACGAGCAGTACTTC
- | TRBJ2-1 | TRBV9 | - | CASSVGGAYNEQFF | TGTGCCAGCAGCGTTGGCGGGGCCTACAATGAGCAGTTCTTC
- | TRBJ1-3 | TRBV11-3 | medium-sized | CASSFISGGNTIYF | TGTGCCAGCAGCTTTATATCGGGTGGAAACACCATATATTTT
- | TRBJ2-3 | TRBV5-1 | - | CASSIGAAGPSTDTQYF | TGCGCCAGCAGTATTGGGGCGGCGGGGCCCAGCACAGATACGCAGTATTTT
- | TRBJ1-2 | TRBV6-5 | - | CASSLRAEGYGYTF | TGTGCCAGCAGCCTTCGAGCCGAAGGGTATGGCTACACCTTC
- | TRBJ2-1 | TRBV6-7 | - | CASSYSQRADNEQFF | TGTGCCAGCAGTTACTCCCAGCGGGCGGACAATGAGCAGTTCTTC
- | TRBJ2-3 | TRBV6-4 | few | CASSDLESSTDTQYF | TGTGCCAGCAGTGACTTGGAGAGTAGCACAGATACGCAGTATTTT
TRBD2 | TRBJ2-2 | TRBV11-2 | once | CASSLVRGGRGELFF | TGTGCCAGCAGCTTAGTCCGGGGGGGCCGCGGGGAGCTGTTTTTT
- | TRBJ1-2 | TRBV29-1 | - | CSAADPGYTF | TGCAGCGCCGCAGACCCCGGCTACACCTTC
TRBD1 | TRBJ1-1 | TRBV7-3 | - | CASSYLQEGARAFF | TGTGCCAGCAGCTACCTCCAAGAGGGGGCAAGGGCTTTCTTT
TRBD1 | TRBJ2-7 | TRBV6-5 | - | CASSSNRGASSYEQYF | TGTGCCAGCAGTTCGAACAGGGGCGCTAGCTCCTACGAGCAGTACTTC
- | TRBJ1-5 | TRBV3-1/TRBV3-2 | once | CASSRTSNQPQHF | TGTGCCAGCAGCCGGACGAGCAATCAGCCCCAGCATTTT
TRBD1 | TRBJ1-2 | TRBV3-1/TRBV3-2 | - | CASSQDIPGQYVYGYTF | TGTGCCAGCAGCCAAGACATCCCGGGACAGTATGTCTATGGCTACACCTTC
- | TRBJ1-4 | TRBV20-1 | - | CSASLSATNEKLFF | TGCAGTGCTAGTTTATCAGCAACTAATGAAAAACTGTTTTTT
- | TRBJ1-2 | TRBV5-4 | - | CASSFPPTGGDYGYTF | TGTGCCAGCAGCTTCCCACCTACAGGAGGGGACTATGGCTACACCTTC
- | TRBJ2-1 | TRBV11-2 | - | CASSPPGFSSHNEQFF | TGTGCCAGCAGCCCCCCCGGGTTCTCCTCCCACAATGAGCAGTTCTTC
- | TRBJ1-1 | TRBV7-6 | - | CASSPEVGRNTEAFF | TGTGCCAGCAGCCCAGAGGTTGGCCGGAACACTGAAGCTTTCTTT
- | TRBJ1-1 | TRBV29-1 | - | CSVRNTEAFF | TGCAGCGTTAGGAACACTGAAGCTTTCTTT
TRBD1 | TRBJ1-2 | TRBV7-8 | - | CASSFGQGEYGYTF | TGTGCCAGCAGCTTTGGACAGGGCGAATATGGCTACACCTTC
- | TRBJ2-7 | TRBV30 | - | CAWSVPGSLSYEQYF | TGTGCCTGGAGTGTACCGGGAAGCCTTTCCTACGAGCAGTACTTC
TRBD2 | TRBJ2-1 | TRBV7-3 | - | CASSPTTSGLNEQFF | TGTGCCAGCAGCCCTACGACTAGCGGCCTGAATGAGCAGTTCTTC
TRBD1 | TRBJ1-1 | TRBV7-2 | - | CASSNTGESEAFF | TGTGCCAGCAGCAATACAGGGGAGTCTGAAGCTTTCTTT
- | TRBJ1-1 | TRBV6-1 | - | CASSERETAEAFF | TGTGCCAGCAGTGAAAGGGAAACCGCTGAAGCTTTCTTT
TRBD2 | TRBJ2-1 | TRBV11-2 | - | CASSRNTGTSGNEQFF | TGTGCCAGCAGCCGAAATACCGGGACTAGCGGGAATGAGCAGTTCTTC
- | TRBJ1-1 | TRBV10-2 | - | CASSERVMNTEAFF | TGCGCCAGCAGTGAGAGGGTCATGAACACTGAAGCTTTCTTT
TRBD2 | TRBJ2-3 | TRBV10-3 | - | CASAAGLAHTDTQYF | TGTGCCTCAGCGGCGGGACTAGCGCACACAGATACGCAGTATTTT
- | TRBJ2-7 | TRBV27 | few | CASSPAPQGDYPYEQYF | TGTGCCAGCAGTCCCGCCCCTCAGGGTGACTATCCCTACGAGCAGTACTTC
- | TRBJ1-1 | TRBV5-4 | - | CASSLRSMNTEAFF | TGTGCCAGCAGCTTGCGAAGTATGAACACTGAAGCTTTCTTT
TRBD1 | TRBJ1-1 | TRBV5-6 | - | CASSEYLTGGPGNTEAFF | TGTGCCAGCAGCGAATACCTGACAGGGGGCCCTGGGAACACTGAAGCTTTCTTT
TRBD2 | TRBJ2-5 | TRBV5-4 | - | CASSPSGGALETQYF | TGTGCCAGCAGCCCGAGCGGGGGGGCTTTAGAGACCCAGTACTTC
- | TRBJ2-6 | TRBV6-1 | - | CASSDRDSGANVLTF | TGTGCCAGCAGTGATAGAGATTCTGGGGCCAACGTCCTGACTTTC
TRBD1 | TRBJ2-3 | TRBV29-1 | - | CSVEEDRVTDTQYF | TGCAGCGTTGAAGAAGACAGGGTCACAGATACGCAGTATTTT
TRBD2 | TRBJ2-1 | TRBV7-3 | - | CASSLLAGNYNEQFF | TGTGCCAGCAGCTTATTAGCGGGGAACTACAATGAGCAGTTCTTC
- | TRBJ2-7 | TRBV29-1 | - | CSVRTGGFSYEQYF | TGCAGCGTTAGGACAGGAGGGTTTTCCTACGAGCAGTACTTC
- | TRBJ1-2 | TRBV21-1 | - | CASSENLTENYGYTF | TGTGCCAGCAGTGAAAACTTGACGGAGAACTATGGCTACACCTTC
TRBD1 | TRBJ2-6 | TRBV5-1 | - | CASSLGQGSISGANVLTF | TGCGCCAGCAGCTTAGGACAGGGTAGTATCTCTGGGGCCAACGTCCTGACTTTC
TRBD1 | TRBJ2-7 | TRBV5-4 | - | CASSFDSGQGRHEQYF | TGTGCCAGCAGCTTTGACTCCGGACAGGGGAGACACGAGCAGTACTTC
- | TRBJ1-2 | TRBV3-1/TRBV3-2 | - | CASSPYSLANYGYTF | TGTGCCAGCAGCCCCTACAGCCTTGCTAACTATGGCTACACCTTC
TRBD1 | TRBJ1-2 | TRBV2 | - | CASSNYRGEAGYTF | TGTGCCAGCAGTAACTACAGGGGCGAGGCCGGCTACACCTTC
TRBD2 | TRBJ2-2 | TRBV7-3 | - | CASSSLGVAGTGELFF | TGTGCCAGCAGCTCCCTGGGGGTAGCGGGCACCGGGGAGCTGTTTTTT
TRBD1 | TRBJ1-1 | TRBV6-2/TRBV6-3 | - | CASSYRRQGVMNTEAFF | TGTGCCAGCAGTTACAGGAGACAGGGAGTGATGAACACTGAAGCTTTCTTT
- | TRBJ1-5 | TRBV7-3 | once | CASSLTKGAPQHF | TGTGCCAGCAGCTTAACTAAAGGAGCACCCCAGCATTTT
- | TRBJ2-7 | TRBV7-2 | - | CASSIVGGSPSYEQYF | TGTGCCAGCAGTATAGTTGGGGGCTCCCCCTCCTACGAGCAGTACTTC